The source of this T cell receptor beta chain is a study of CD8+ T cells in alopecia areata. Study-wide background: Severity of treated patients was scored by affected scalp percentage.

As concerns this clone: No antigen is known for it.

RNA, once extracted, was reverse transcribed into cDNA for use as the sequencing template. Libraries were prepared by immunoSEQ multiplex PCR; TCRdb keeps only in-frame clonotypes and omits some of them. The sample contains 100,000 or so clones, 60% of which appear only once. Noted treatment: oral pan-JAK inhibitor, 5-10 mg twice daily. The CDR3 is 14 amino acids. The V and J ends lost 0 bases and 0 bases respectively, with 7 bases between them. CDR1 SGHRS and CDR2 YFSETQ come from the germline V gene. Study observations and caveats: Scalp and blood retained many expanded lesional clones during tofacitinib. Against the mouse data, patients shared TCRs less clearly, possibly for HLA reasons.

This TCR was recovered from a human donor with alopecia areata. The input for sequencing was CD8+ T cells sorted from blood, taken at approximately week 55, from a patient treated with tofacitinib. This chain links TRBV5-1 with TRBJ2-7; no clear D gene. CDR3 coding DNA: TGCGCCAGCAGCTTGGATGTGAGCTCCTACGAGCAGTACTTC. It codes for CASSLDVSSYEQYF.